This T cell receptor beta chain is drawn from a study of cytomegalovirus exposure and HLA in healthy donors. Germline assignment: CDR1 SGHTA and CDR2 FQGNSA. The CDR3 runs to 16 residues. V lost 0 bases, J lost 4 bases, and 7 bases stayed unmatched. PCR used 60 Vbeta primers and 13 Jbeta primers. Sequenced by immunoSEQ multiplex PCR; TCRdb stores in-frame clones only, minus some. The repertoire consists of under 110,000 clones, with over 55% occurring once and the leading ten covering roughly 2.8%. Regarding the study as a whole: Several of the most significant clusters appeared linked to common viral pathogens, based on a later analysis. In a later analysis, a genetic analysis reported fewer productive-TCR N-insertions in an Asian-associated ancestry cluster than the cohort average. The classifier reportedly diagnosed cytomegalovirus status with high specificity and sensitivity. Investigators reported 150 to 200 TCR beta chains as tied to cytomegalovirus.

About this clone itself: The antigen remains undetermined.

The clonotype was recovered from a female donor in good health and CMV-seronegative. Sequenced: PBMCs. The chain employs TRBV7-2 and TRBJ2-7; 9 bases are shared with TRBD2. CDR3 protein: CASSLAGTSIGYEQYF. Here the CDR3 DNA reads TGTGCCAGCAGCTTAGCCGGGACTAGCATCGGGTACGAGCAGTACTTC.